Listed below are T cell receptor beta chains from one sample, sequenced in a study of cytomegalovirus exposure and HLA in healthy donors. TCRdb's table, derived via immunoSEQ multiplex PCR, lists solely in-frame clones and lacks some. The table has about 120,000 clones, 50% to 65% seen once. Source material: PBMCs. These TCRs come from a man aged 40-49 years in good health and CMV-seropositive. Both conserved end residues are part of each CDR3. Clone size appears in some rows only: once, few, many, or a class for an expanded clone.

abundance	v_gene	CDR3aa
NA	TRBV30	CAWAGGGTEAFF
NA	TRBV11-2	CASSSSEGGEQCF
NA	TRBV5-6	CASSLDRVAGYTF
few	TRBV25-1	CASSEYKGLGTEAFF
NA	TRBV5-8	CASRAPVF
NA	TRBV7-2	CASSLVEAGETEQYF
NA	TRBV4-1	CASSQYWTGVEQYF
NA	TRBV19	CASSAGQATASGNTIYF
NA	TRBV7-3	CASSLTGGSVSGELFF
few	TRBV28	CASSLLGQGGSTGELFF
NA	TRBV5-1	CASSLDREDGELFF
NA	TRBV9	CASSVASGGSGISSTDTQYF
NA	TRBV5-1	CASSSFPTNTGTMNTEAFF
NA	TRBV11-3	CASSFGGGRETQYF
NA	TRBV30	CAGRTGVDTGELFF
few	TRBV5-1	CASSTGTGRETQYF
few	TRBV9	CASSAQVSYGYTF
NA	TRBV7-6	CASSLAYQGAGELFF
NA	TRBV29-1	CSVLPGQGTGQYF
few	TRBV19	CASSFGLAGGIKNIQYF
once	TRBV7-2	CASSATGGASTTEAFF
NA	TRBV19	CATGWQGAKTQYF
few	TRBV5-1	CASSPGTVNQPQHF
NA	TRBV6-5	CASSLDRNYGYTF
NA	TRBV15	CATSRDAGRSYEQYF
few	TRBV9	CASSVDGDTYSPLHF
NA	TRBV7-3	CASSPRRGLYNEQFF
NA	TRBV6-6	CASSSTGSGYTF
NA	TRBV7-3	CASSFTSGGALEQFF
NA	TRBV2	CASKTSATYEQYF
NA	TRBV4-2	CASSQVTAGVSTDTQYF
NA	TRBV5-1	CASSLEPISNQPQHF
NA	TRBV7-9	CASSLMGQNTEASF
NA	TRBV6-1	CASSEGTGGNNSPLHF
few	TRBV6-5	CASSRRDKKLFF
NA	TRBV5-1	CASSLGQFYEQYF
few	TRBV7-3	CASSLDSNTQYF
NA	TRBV19	CASSPHPPSGGLAKNIQYF
once	TRBV5-1	CASSLGGGGGAFF
once	TRBV7-2	CASRPTAGGLDAQYF
NA	TRBV5-1	CASSLGWGPALHNYGYTF
few	TRBV18	CASSPETGDQPQHF
NA	TRBV18	CASSPRQGSGTGELFF
once	TRBV19	CASSMADVRYGYTF
NA	TRBV5-1	CASSLRISGIQETQYF
few	TRBV6-5	CASSYSADSGNTIYF